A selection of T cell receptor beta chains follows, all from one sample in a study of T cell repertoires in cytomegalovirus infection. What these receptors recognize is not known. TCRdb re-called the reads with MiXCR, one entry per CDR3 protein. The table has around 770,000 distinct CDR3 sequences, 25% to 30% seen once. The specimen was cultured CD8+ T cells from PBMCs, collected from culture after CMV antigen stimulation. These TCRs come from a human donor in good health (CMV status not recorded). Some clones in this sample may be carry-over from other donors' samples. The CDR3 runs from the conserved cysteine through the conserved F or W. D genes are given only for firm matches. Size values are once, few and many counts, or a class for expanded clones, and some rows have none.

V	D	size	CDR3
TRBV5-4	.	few	CASSLDGVNTEAFF
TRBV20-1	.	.	CSAQSRQGDETQYF
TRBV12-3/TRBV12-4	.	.	CASSGPRGTNTEAFF
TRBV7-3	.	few	CASSFTSGDNEQFF
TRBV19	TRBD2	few	CASSMLAGGYNEQFF
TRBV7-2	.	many	CASSPLITEAFF
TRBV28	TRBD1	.	CVSSRTGASYNEQFF
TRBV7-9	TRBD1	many	CASSRTGGNYGYTF
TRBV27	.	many	CASSGGRNEQFF
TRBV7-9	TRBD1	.	CASSPSDRGNGYTF
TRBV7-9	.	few	CASTMTGTNNEQFF
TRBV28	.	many	CASRTDGAYSPLHF
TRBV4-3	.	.	CASSQGASRGNEQFF
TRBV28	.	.	CASSSMTGSTDTQYF
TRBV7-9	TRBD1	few	CASSFDTDREETQYF